The T cell receptor (beta chain) under discussion was sequenced for a study of T-cell reconstitution after alpha-beta-depleted transplantation in children. The V end was cut by 0 bases, the J end by 8 bases, with 11 bases between. Germline values: CDR1 LGHNA, CDR2 YSLEER. CDR3 length equals 15 residues. A library of TCRbeta sequences, prepared with unique molecular identifiers, was generated. TCRdb processed the PCR reads anew with MiXCR; each CDR3 protein has one entry. The sample has about 210,000 distinct CDR3 sequences, approximately 17% seen once; the top ten hold 40% to 50%. The chain employs TRBV4-3 and TRBJ1-6; no clear D gene. The origin of this receptor is a male patient aged 2-15 years who had a stem cell transplant for acute lymphoblastic leukemia, so the T cells may come from the graft donor. The material sequenced was PBMCs, mostly from graft donor cells, taken 360 days after TCRalphabeta/CD19-depleted stem cell transplant. The DNA for the CDR3 is TGCGCCAGCAGCCAAGAGACGGGGTCTTATTCACCCCTCCACTTT. Residues: CASSQETGSYSPLHF.